The clone carrying this TCR beta chain showed up many times. Antigen: not known. The entry originates in a study of breast tumors, draining lymph nodes, adjacent tissues. The CDR3 sequence is 14 residues long. The germline CDR1 and CDR2 sequences are SGHAT and FQNNGV. Trimming removed 5 bases from V and 6 bases from J, with 17 bases in between. Study-wide findings and caveats: Compared with lymph nodes, tumors were less diverse; compared with nontumor tissue, more.

The lymph nodes were axillary draining lymph nodes from breast cancer patients. TCRdb called the multiplex PCR reads again in MiXCR, with one record for every CDR3 protein. This sample has roughly 130,000 distinct CDR3 sequences, with approximately 32% found just once. This chain links TRBV11-2 with TRBJ2-7; TRBD2 is a possible D gene (5 bases). Sequencing was performed on axillary lymph node tissue. This receptor was identified in a female donor with breast cancer. Some clones in this sample may be carry-over from other donors' samples. In DNA, the CDR3 is TGTGCCAGCAGCCTGCGACCGGGATCGGGCGAGCAGTACTTC. Protein product: CASSLRPGSGEQYF.